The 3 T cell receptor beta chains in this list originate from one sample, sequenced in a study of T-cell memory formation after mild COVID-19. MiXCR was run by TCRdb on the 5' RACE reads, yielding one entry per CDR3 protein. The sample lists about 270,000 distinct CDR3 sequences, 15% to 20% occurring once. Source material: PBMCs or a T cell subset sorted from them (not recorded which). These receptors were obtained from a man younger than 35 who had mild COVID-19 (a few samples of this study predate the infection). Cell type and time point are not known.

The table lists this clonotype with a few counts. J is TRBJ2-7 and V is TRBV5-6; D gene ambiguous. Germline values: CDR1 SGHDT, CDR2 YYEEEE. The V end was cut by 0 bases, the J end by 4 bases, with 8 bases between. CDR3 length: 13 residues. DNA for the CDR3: TGTGCCAGCAGCTTGGCCGGAGTATACGAGCAGTACTTC. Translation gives CASSLAGVYEQYF.

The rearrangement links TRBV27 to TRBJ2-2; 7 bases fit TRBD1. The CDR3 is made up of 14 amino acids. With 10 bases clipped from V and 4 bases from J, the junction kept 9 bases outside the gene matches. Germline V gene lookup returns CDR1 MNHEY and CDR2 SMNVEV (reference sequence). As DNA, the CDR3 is TGTGCCACGAGTAACAGGGGATTCACCGGGGAGCTGTTTTTT. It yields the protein CATSNRGFTGELFF.

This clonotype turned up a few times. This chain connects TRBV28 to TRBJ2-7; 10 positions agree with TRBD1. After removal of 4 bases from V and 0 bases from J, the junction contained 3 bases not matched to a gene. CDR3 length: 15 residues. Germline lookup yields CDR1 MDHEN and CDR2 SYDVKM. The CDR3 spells CASSSTGGSSYEQYV. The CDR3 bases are TGTGCCAGCAGTTCGACAGGGGGCAGCTCCTACGAGCAGTACGTC.